This T cell receptor (beta chain) was found in a study of blood T cell repertoires in COVID-19. Per the original data handling: Reference gene primer amplification gave estimated nucleated cell counts. Only in-frame clones appear in the TCRdb table, and some are missing; sequencing was by immunoSEQ multiplex PCR. V and J calls and clone size come straight from that table; D and trimming were deduced from the DNA. Of fewer than 350,000 clones in the sample, around 85% are singletons; the top ten hold over 9.5%. Patients in Seattle were enrolled during active infection, then followed longitudinally. The CDR3 is made up of 12 amino acids. CDR1 SGHDN and CDR2 FVKESK come from the germline V gene. Between the trimmed V and J ends, which lost 2 bases and 7 bases, there was a span of 8 bases.

The clonotype originates from a woman younger than 45 with COVID-19, enrolled during active disease. Sequenced material: peripheral blood. The chain has TRBV14 and TRBJ1-1; D gene unclear. The CDR3 DNA sequence: TGTGCCAGCAGCCAACTAAGGAGTGAAGCTTTCTTT. This translates into CASSQLRSEAFF.